The 18 T cell receptor beta chains listed next were all sequenced from one sample in a study of response to subunit inactivated influenza vaccine. Each CDR3 protein is one row after TCRdb ran MiXCR on the RT-PCR reads. The repertoire includes a few hundred thousand distinct CDR3 sequences, 6% to 9% of them detected once, and 13% sits in the top ten. Sequenced material: PBMCs from blood, taken roughly 24 months after vaccination. The receptors shown here come from a man aged 45-69 years who received an inactivated influenza vaccine.

This clonotype has at least ten counts. CDR3 nucleotide sequence: TGTGCCAGCAGCTTAGTGTCTGGGATAGGGAACATTCAGTACTTC. Its protein product is CASSLVSGIGNIQYF. The genes are TRBV7-9 and TRBJ2-4, with D unclear. Trimming left V 1 base short and J 7 bases short, with 14 bases between. From germline, CDR1 is SEHNR and CDR2 FQNEAQ (reference sequence). CDR3 length: 15 residues.

This clonotype was counted at least ten times. This rearrangement joins TRBV29-1 to TRBJ2-3; D uncertain. Germline CDR1 SQVTM, CDR2 ANQGSEA. The CDR3 is 17 amino acids. Trimming removed 0 bases at V and 0 bases at J, with 16 bases between. This CDR3 is CSVEDFISYPSTDTQYF. CDR3 bases: TGCAGCGTTGAAGACTTTATAAGCTACCCGAGCACAGATACGCAGTATTTT.

This clonotype was detected a few times. The V call is TRBV28, the J call TRBJ2-1; no firm D call. V was cut by 5 bases and J by 0 bases, with 11 bases left in between. The germline gives CDR1 MDHEN, CDR2 SYDVKM. This CDR3 has 15 amino acids. The CDR3 coding sequence is TGTGCCAGCAGTCGCCCAGGAAGCTCCTACAATGAGCAGTTCTTC. This encodes CASSRPGSSYNEQFF.

This clonotype appeared a few times. The chain combines TRBV5-1 with TRBJ2-7; 7 bases agree with TRBD2. This CDR3 contains 16 residues. V trimming: 0 bases; J trimming: 3 bases; junction bases outside the gene matches: 9. CDR1 and CDR2 (germline): SGHRS, YFSETQ. Here the CDR3 reads CASSLGSWASGYEQYF. The CDR3 coding sequence is TGCGCCAGCAGCTTGGGGTCTTGGGCTAGCGGCTACGAGCAGTACTTC.

The chain combines TRBV6-2 or TRBV6-3 with TRBJ2-1; 12 bases agree with TRBD2. V dropped 2 bases and J dropped 0; count of bases not matched to a gene: 8. The CDR3 spans 19 residues. Germline CDR1 reads MNHEY; CDR2 reads SVGEGT. The CDR3 region is CASSYPTSGGPSSYNEQFF. In nucleotides, the CDR3 is TGTGCCAGCAGTTACCCGACTAGCGGGGGACCGAGCTCCTACAATGAGCAGTTCTTC.

The rearrangement joins TRBV15 to TRBJ1-1; no clear D gene. The CDR3 runs 16 residues. V was cut by 0 bases and J by 3 bases, with 14 bases left in between. Germline-derived CDR1 and CDR2 are LNHNV and YYDKDF (reference sequence). Here the CDR3 DNA reads TGTGCCACCAGCAGAGATGGGATGGGCCAAGACACTGAAGCTTTCTTT. Its translation is CATSRDGMGQDTEAFF. The full variable domain, with the rest looked up from reference TRBV15 and TRBJ1-1, is DAMVIQNPRYQVTQFGKPVTLSCSQTLNHNVMYWYQQKSSQAPKLLFHYYDKDFNNEADTPDNFQSRRPNTSFCFLDIRSPGLGDTAMYLCATSRDGMGQDTEAFFGQGTRLTVV.

This clonotype was seen only a few times. V and J are TRBV7-2 and TRBJ2-2, with 10 nucleotides matching TRBD1. The CDR3 loop spans 16 amino acids. With 5 bases clipped from V and 2 bases from J, the junction kept 5 bases outside the gene matches. Germline-derived CDR1 and CDR2 are SGHTA and FQGNSA. The chain's CDR3 is CASSPGTGVNTGELFF. In DNA, the CDR3 is TGTGCCAGCAGCCCTGGGACAGGGGTAAACACCGGGGAGCTGTTTTTT. Looking up the rest from reference TRBV7-2 and TRBJ2-2 gives the full variable domain: GAGVSQSPSNKVTEKGKDVELRCDPISGHTALYWYRQSLGQGLEFLIYFQGNSAPDKSGLPSDRFSAERTGGSVSTLTIQRTQQEDSAVYLCASSPGTGVNTGELFFGEGSRLTVL.

V is TRBV20-1 and J is TRBJ2-1; the match to TRBD2 covers 11 bases. The CDR3 is 14 residues long. Germline CDR1 DFQATT, CDR2 SNEGSKA (reference sequence). The ends lost 6 bases at V and 9 bases at J; junction bases unmatched: 10. The CDR3 loop is CSALAGDGRGEQFF. DNA for the CDR3: TGCAGTGCACTAGCGGGGGATGGGAGGGGTGAGCAGTTCTTC.

Ten or more counts support this clonotype. V usage is TRBV7-9 and J usage is TRBJ1-2; 11 nucleotides align to TRBD1. CDR1 and CDR2 from the germline V gene are SEHNR and FQNEAQ (reference sequence). CDR3 length: 15 residues. V lost 5 bases, J lost 4 bases, and 6 bases stayed unmatched. The CDR3 DNA reads as TGTGCCAGCAGCGACTGGACAGGGGGCAGCTATGGCTACACCTTC. The encoded protein is CASSDWTGGSYGYTF.

CDR3 region: CSASVRRNYGYTF. The DNA for the CDR3 is TGCAGTGCTAGCGTTCGCCGTAACTATGGCTACACCTTC. The genes are TRBV20-1 and TRBJ1-2; D not resolved. The ends were cut back, 3 bases at V and 1 base at J, with 9 bases in the middle. This CDR3 has 13 residues. The germline CDR1 and CDR2 sequences are DFQATT and SNEGSKA (reference sequence).

This clonotype was counted only a few times. V and J are TRBV9 and TRBJ2-5; tentatively, D is TRBD1 or TRBD2 (5 bases each). Looked up from germline, CDR1 is SGDLS and CDR2 is YYNGEE. The CDR3 runs 13 residues. The V end was cut by 2 bases, the J end by 0 bases, with 5 bases between. CDR3 DNA: TGTGCCAGCAGCGTGGGACACCAAGAGACCCAGTACTTC. This codes for CASSVGHQETQYF.

This clonotype appeared a few times. The rearrangement links TRBV6-5 to TRBJ2-7; 7 bases fit TRBD1. After removal of 2 bases from V and 4 bases from J, the junction contained 14 bases not matched to a gene. The CDR3 contains 17 residues. Per the germline V gene, CDR1 is MNHEY and CDR2 is SVGAGI. The CDR3 loop is CASSYTYDRVGLYEQYF. The CDR3 DNA reads as TGTGCCAGCAGTTACACCTACGACAGGGTAGGACTTTACGAGCAGTACTTC.

The chain combines TRBV12-3 or TRBV12-4 with TRBJ1-1; D is unclear. V was pared by 5 bases and J by 1 base, with 8 bases between. The CDR3 spans 13 residues. CDR3 in DNA: TGTGCCAGCAGTAGAAGACCGAACACTGAAGCTTTCTTT. It encodes CASSRRPNTEAFF.

This clonotype appeared a few times. Germline and junction disagree at one end, which may indicate a read error. The rearrangement joins TRBV11-2 to TRBJ1-1; 8 positions agree with TRBD1. Germline V CDR1 and CDR2: SGHAT, FQNNGV. CDR3 length equals 12 residues. The CDR3 sequence is CASSLDRGPLFF. CDR3 nucleotide sequence: TGTGCCAGCAGCTTAGACAGGGGGCCTTTGTTTTTT.

This clonotype was counted ten times or more. The gene calls are TRBV27 and TRBJ1-2, with 7 positions matching TRBD1. Trimming cost V 3 bases and J 3 bases; bases outside gene matches: 7. Germline CDR1 and CDR2: MNHEY and SMNVEV (reference sequence). This CDR3 spans 15 amino acids. The CDR3, as DNA: TGTGCCAGCAGTTTGTCGGACAGGTCTTACTATGGCTACACCTTC. Its protein is CASSLSDRSYYGYTF.

The chain combines TRBV30 with TRBJ1-1; D call uncertain. Germline CDR1 is GTSNPN and CDR2 is SVGIG (reference sequence). This CDR3 is built from 11 residues. The CDR3 sequence is CTGVGWTEAFF. CDR3 bases: TGTACTGGAGTGGGGTGGACTGAAGCTTTCTTT.

This clonotype has only a few counts. The chain uses TRBV3-1 and TRBJ1-4; tentative D call: TRBD1 (6 bases). This CDR3 has 12 amino acids. V shed 4 bases and J shed 12 bases, with 12 bases lying between them. Germline CDR1 is LGHDT and CDR2 is YNNKEL (reference sequence). CDR3 bases: TGTGCCAGCAGCCCCGGACAGCTTCAACTGTTTTTT. This sequence encodes CASSPGQLQLFF.

This clonotype was detected a few times. The rearrangement joins TRBV2 to TRBJ2-3; TRBD2 is a possible D gene (6 bases). Germline CDR1 reads SNHLY; CDR2 reads FYNNEI. V was clipped by 9 bases and J by 4 bases, with 17 bases between them. The CDR3 contains 14 residues. The CDR3 region is CASGRDSRADTQYF. Here the CDR3 DNA reads TGTGCCAGTGGACGGGACTCTCGAGCAGATACGCAGTATTTT.